This T cell receptor (beta chain) was profiled in a study of blood T cell repertoires in COVID-19. Study context: PBMCs, B-cell-depleted T cells, or T cells were the source of the cDNA or gDNA that made up the material.

Some clones are missing from TCRdb's copy, which holds only in-frame ones; the method was immunoSEQ multiplex PCR. This sample yields 150,000 to 200,000 clones, of which approximately 85% are seen a single time; around 8% belongs to the top ten. Germline assignment: CDR1 MDHEN and CDR2 SYDVKM. With V trimmed by 5 bases and J by 3 bases, 8 bases remained unmatched. The CDR3 loop spans 16 amino acids. V is TRBV28 and J is TRBJ1-1, with 11 bases matching TRBD1. Sequencing input: peripheral blood. The clonotype was recovered from a woman aged 55-75 years with acute or convalescent COVID-19. The CDR3 coding sequence is TGTGCCAGCAGTCCAACGGGACAGGGGGATTACACTGAAGCTTTCTTT. Translation: CASSPTGQGDYTEAFF. Based on the CDR3 plus reference TRBV28 and TRBJ1-1, the full variable domain is DVKVTQSSRYLVKRTGEKVFLECVQDMDHENMFWYRQDPGLGLRLIYFSYDVKMKEKGDIPEGYSVSREKKERFSLILESASTNQTSMYLCASSPTGQGDYTEAFFGQGTRLTVV.